This T cell receptor beta chain was recovered during a study of T-cell reconstitution after alpha-beta-depleted transplantation in children. Construction of the TCRbeta library involved unique molecular identifiers. Each CDR3 protein is one row after TCRdb ran MiXCR on the PCR reads. Of around 600,000 distinct CDR3 sequences in the sample, 16% are singletons; the top ten hold around 0.96%. This CDR3 has 13 residues. Unmatched junction bases numbered 7, after V lost 4 bases and J lost 8 bases. CDR1 and CDR2 (germline): SGHTA, FQGNSA. The sequenced sample was PBMCs from the stem cell graft donor, obtained from the stem cell graft. This clonotype originated in a human donor who donated a stem cell graft to a child with acute myeloid leukemia. V gene TRBV7-2 combines with J gene TRBJ1-2, with 7 nucleotides matching TRBD1. CDR3: CASSSRGLWGYTF. CDR3 nucleotides: TGTGCCAGCAGCTCTAGGGGGCTCTGGGGCTACACCTTC.